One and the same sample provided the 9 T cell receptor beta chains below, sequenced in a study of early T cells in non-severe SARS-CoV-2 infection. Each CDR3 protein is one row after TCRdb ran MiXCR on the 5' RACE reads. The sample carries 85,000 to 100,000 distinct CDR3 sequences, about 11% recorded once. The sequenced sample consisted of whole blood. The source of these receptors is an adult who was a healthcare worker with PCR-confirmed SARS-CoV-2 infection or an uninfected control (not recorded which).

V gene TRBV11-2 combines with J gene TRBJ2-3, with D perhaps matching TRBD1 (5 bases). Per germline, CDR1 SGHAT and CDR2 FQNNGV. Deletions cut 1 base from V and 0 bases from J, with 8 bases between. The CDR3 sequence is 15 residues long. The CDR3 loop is CASSLVPGSTDTQYF. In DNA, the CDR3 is TGTGCCAGCAGCTTAGTGCCAGGGAGCACAGATACGCAGTATTTT.

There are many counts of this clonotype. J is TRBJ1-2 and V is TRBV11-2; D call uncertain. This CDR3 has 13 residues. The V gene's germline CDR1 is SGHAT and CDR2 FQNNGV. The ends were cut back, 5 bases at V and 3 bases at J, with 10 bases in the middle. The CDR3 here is CASSPQSHYGYTF. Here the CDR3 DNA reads TGTGCCAGCAGCCCACAGAGCCACTATGGCTACACCTTC.

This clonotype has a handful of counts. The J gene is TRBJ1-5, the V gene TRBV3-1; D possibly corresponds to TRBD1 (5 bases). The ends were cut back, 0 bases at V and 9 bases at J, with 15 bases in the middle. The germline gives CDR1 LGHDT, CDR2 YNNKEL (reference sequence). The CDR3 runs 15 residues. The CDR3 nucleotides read TGTGCCAGCAGCCAAGATTTGAGGGGTCCCGGGCCCCAGCATTTT. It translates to CASSQDLRGPGPQHF.

The CDR3 is CASSREGRGYTF. The CDR3 bases are TGTGCCAGCAGCCGGGAAGGAAGGGGCTACACCTTC. J is TRBJ1-2 and V is TRBV7-9; D not certain. Germline V CDR1 and CDR2: SEHNR, FQNEAQ (reference sequence). The CDR3 sequence is 12 residues long. The ends were cut back, 5 bases at V and 8 bases at J, with 12 bases in the middle.

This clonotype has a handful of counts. CDR3 sequence (DNA): TGTGCCAGCAGCGTCCCGGAGGAGAATAGCAATCAGCCCCAGCATTTT. Amino acid sequence: CASSVPEENSNQPQHF. The chain employs TRBV7-3 and TRBJ1-5; D is unclear. Germline V CDR1 and CDR2: SGHTA, FQGTGA. The germline V and J ends were trimmed by 5 bases and 0 bases, with 14 bases remaining between them. The CDR3 loop spans 16 amino acids.

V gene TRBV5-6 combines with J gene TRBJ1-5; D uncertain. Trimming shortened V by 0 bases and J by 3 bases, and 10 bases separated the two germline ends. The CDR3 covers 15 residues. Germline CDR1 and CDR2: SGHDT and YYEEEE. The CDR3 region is CASSLGQLFNQPQHF. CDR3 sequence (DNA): TGTGCCAGCAGCTTGGGGCAGCTATTCAATCAGCCCCAGCATTTT. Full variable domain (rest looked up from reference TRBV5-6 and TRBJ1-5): DAGVTQSPTHLIKTRGQQVTLRCSPKSGHDTVSWYQQALGQGPQFIFQYYEEEERQRGNFPDRFSGHQFPNYSSELNVNALLLGDSALYLCASSLGQLFNQPQHFGDGTRLSIL.

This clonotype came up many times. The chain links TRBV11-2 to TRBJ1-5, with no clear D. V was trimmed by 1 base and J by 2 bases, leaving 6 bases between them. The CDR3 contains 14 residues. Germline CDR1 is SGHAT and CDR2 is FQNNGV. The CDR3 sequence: CASSLGLGNQPQHF. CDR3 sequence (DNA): TGTGCCAGCAGCTTAGGGCTGGGCAATCAGCCCCAGCATTTT.

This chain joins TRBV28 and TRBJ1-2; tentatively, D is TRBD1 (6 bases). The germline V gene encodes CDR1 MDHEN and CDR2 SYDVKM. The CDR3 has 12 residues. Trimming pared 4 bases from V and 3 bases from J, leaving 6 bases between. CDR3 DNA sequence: TGTGCCAGCAGTTCAGGGGACTATGGCTACACCTTC. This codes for CASSSGDYGYTF.

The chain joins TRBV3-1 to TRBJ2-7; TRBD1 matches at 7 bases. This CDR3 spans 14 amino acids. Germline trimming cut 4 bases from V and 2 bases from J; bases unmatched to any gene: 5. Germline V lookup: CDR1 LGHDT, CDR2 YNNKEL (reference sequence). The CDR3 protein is CASSRDSIAYEQYF. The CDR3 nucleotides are TGTGCCAGCAGCCGGGACAGTATAGCCTACGAGCAGTACTTC.